Listed below are T cell receptor beta chains from one sample, sequenced in a study of T cells in Graves' hyperthyroidism and ophthalmopathy. A single record per CDR3 protein comes from TCRdb applying MiXCR to the multiplex PCR reads. The table lists about 49,000 distinct CDR3 sequences, roughly half of them singletons. Sequencing was performed on peripheral blood or thyroid tissue (not recorded which). Every receptor here comes from a man aged 18 to 29 with Graves' hyperthyroidism. Each CDR3 is given with its conserved first and last residue. Fields, in order: clone size, J gene, V gene, D gene, CDR3 protein, CDR3 DNA. The D gene is left open where the match is weak. Size is omitted from some rows. Given values are once, few, many or a class for expanded clones.

clone_size: medium-sized; j_call: TRBJ1-4; v_call: TRBV7-9; d_call: TRBD1; cdr3_aa: CASSRGQGPEKLFF; cdr3_nt: TGTGCCAGCAGCCGGGGACAGGGACCTGAAAAACTGTTTTTT
clone_size: few; j_call: TRBJ2-3; v_call: TRBV2; d_call: TRBD1; cdr3_aa: CASSEEWTGADTQYF; cdr3_nt: TGTGCCAGCAGTGAAGAGTGGACAGGGGCAGATACGCAGTATTTT
clone_size: -; j_call: TRBJ1-1; v_call: TRBV10-3; d_call: TRBD1; cdr3_aa: CAIRRGQMNTEAFF; cdr3_nt: TGTGCCATCAGAAGGGGACAGATGAACACTGAAGCTTTCTTT
clone_size: -; j_call: TRBJ1-2; v_call: TRBV2; d_call: -; cdr3_aa: CASKLENYGYTF; cdr3_nt: TGTGCCAGCAAGTTAGAAAACTATGGCTACACCTTC
clone_size: -; j_call: TRBJ2-7; v_call: TRBV20-1; d_call: TRBD2; cdr3_aa: CSVRTSGTYEQYF; cdr3_nt: TGCAGTGTGCGGACTAGCGGTACCTACGAGCAGTACTTC
clone_size: many; j_call: TRBJ2-7; v_call: TRBV12-3/TRBV12-4; d_call: -; cdr3_aa: CASSFGQSYEQYF; cdr3_nt: TGTGCCAGCAGTTTCGGGCAGAGCTACGAGCAGTACTTC
clone_size: few; j_call: TRBJ1-1; v_call: TRBV15; d_call: -; cdr3_aa: CATSSTQTDEAFF; cdr3_nt: TGTGCCACCAGCAGTACTCAGACGGACGAAGCTTTCTTT
clone_size: -; j_call: TRBJ1-6; v_call: TRBV2; d_call: -; cdr3_aa: CASRKANSPLHF; cdr3_nt: TGTGCCAGTCGGAAGGCAAATTCACCCCTCCACTTT
clone_size: -; j_call: TRBJ1-5; v_call: TRBV5-1; d_call: -; cdr3_aa: CASSLRGLANQPQHF; cdr3_nt: TGCGCCAGCAGCTTGAGAGGGCTTGCAAATCAGCCCCAGCATTTT
clone_size: -; j_call: TRBJ2-7; v_call: TRBV12-3/TRBV12-4; d_call: TRBD1; cdr3_aa: CASSQPGTATYEQYF; cdr3_nt: TGTGCCAGCAGTCAGCCCGGGACAGCCACCTACGAGCAGTACTTC
clone_size: -; j_call: TRBJ2-7; v_call: TRBV5-1; d_call: -; cdr3_aa: CASSTLGSASPGGQYF; cdr3_nt: TGCGCCAGCAGCACCTTGGGATCAGCTTCCCCCGGTGGGCAGTACTTC
clone_size: -; j_call: TRBJ2-7; v_call: TRBV7-2; d_call: -; cdr3_aa: CASSKRGAEQYF; cdr3_nt: TGTGCCAGCAGCAAACGGGGTGCGGAGCAGTACTTC
clone_size: many; j_call: TRBJ1-1; v_call: TRBV20-1; d_call: -; cdr3_aa: CSASSDRNTEAFF; cdr3_nt: TGCAGTGCTAGTAGTGACCGGAACACTGAAGCTTTCTTT
clone_size: many; j_call: TRBJ1-2; v_call: TRBV20-1; d_call: -; cdr3_aa: CSAGEDYGYTF; cdr3_nt: TGCAGTGCCGGGGAAGACTATGGCTACACCTTC
clone_size: -; j_call: TRBJ1-5; v_call: TRBV24-1; d_call: -; cdr3_aa: CATSAPVEDRHF; cdr3_nt: TGTGCCACCAGTGCCCCGGTCGAGGACAGGCATTTT
clone_size: many; j_call: TRBJ2-2; v_call: TRBV2; d_call: -; cdr3_aa: CASSLQGPWTGELFF; cdr3_nt: TGTGCCAGCAGCTTACAGGGCCCTTGGACCGGGGAGCTGTTTTTT
clone_size: many; j_call: TRBJ1-5; v_call: TRBV6-1; d_call: -; cdr3_aa: CASSRTVGRGPQHF; cdr3_nt: TGTGCCAGCTCCAGGACAGTGGGCCGGGGGCCCCAGCATTTT
clone_size: -; j_call: TRBJ2-7; v_call: TRBV20-1; d_call: TRBD1; cdr3_aa: CSARDFGTGTYVQYF; cdr3_nt: TGCAGTGCTAGAGACTTCGGGACAGGGACGTACGTGCAGTACTTC
clone_size: many; j_call: TRBJ1-1; v_call: TRBV18; d_call: -; cdr3_aa: CATQRGDTEAFF; cdr3_nt: TGTGCCACCCAACGAGGGGACACTGAAGCTTTCTTT
clone_size: many; j_call: TRBJ1-1; v_call: TRBV12-3/TRBV12-4; d_call: -; cdr3_aa: CASSSSPRALNTEAFF; cdr3_nt: TGTGCCAGCAGTTCTAGCCCCAGGGCCTTGAACACTGAAGCTTTCTTT
clone_size: -; j_call: TRBJ1-6; v_call: TRBV9; d_call: TRBD1; cdr3_aa: CASSAGQVDSPLHF; cdr3_nt: TGTGCCAGCAGCGCTGGACAGGTAGATTCACCCCTCCACTTT
clone_size: -; j_call: TRBJ2-5; v_call: TRBV12-3/TRBV12-4; d_call: TRBD2; cdr3_aa: CASSLAIAGEETQYF; cdr3_nt: TGTGCCAGCAGTTTAGCAATAGCGGGAGAGGAGACCCAGTACTTC
clone_size: once; j_call: TRBJ2-1; v_call: TRBV7-2; d_call: TRBD2; cdr3_aa: CASSSQLAGVGNEQFF; cdr3_nt: TGTGCCAGCAGCTCGCAACTAGCGGGTGTGGGGAATGAGCAGTTCTTC
clone_size: -; j_call: TRBJ2-7; v_call: TRBV28; d_call: -; cdr3_aa: CASSFRPGTQEYEQYF; cdr3_nt: TGTGCCAGCAGTTTTCGCCCGGGGACCCAGGAGTACGAGCAGTACTTC
clone_size: many; j_call: TRBJ2-7; v_call: TRBV20-1; d_call: -; cdr3_aa: CSGNRAYEQYF; cdr3_nt: TGCAGTGGGAACAGGGCCTACGAGCAGTACTTC
clone_size: -; j_call: TRBJ2-5; v_call: TRBV20-1; d_call: -; cdr3_aa: CSAEVGQETQYF; cdr3_nt: TGCAGTGCTGAGGTCGGGCAAGAGACCCAGTACTTC
clone_size: medium-sized; j_call: TRBJ1-6; v_call: TRBV20-1; d_call: -; cdr3_aa: CSAYDSSYNSPLHF; cdr3_nt: TGCAGTGCCTATGACAGCTCCTATAATTCACCCCTCCACTTT
clone_size: -; j_call: TRBJ1-1; v_call: TRBV5-1; d_call: TRBD1; cdr3_aa: CASSYGTGATEAFF; cdr3_nt: TGCGCCAGCAGCTACGGGACAGGGGCCACTGAAGCTTTCTTT
clone_size: -; j_call: TRBJ2-2; v_call: TRBV7-6; d_call: -; cdr3_aa: CASSLRSSATGELFF; cdr3_nt: TGTGCCAGCAGCTTAAGGTCTAGCGCTACCGGGGAGCTGTTTTTT
clone_size: -; j_call: TRBJ2-5; v_call: TRBV7-2; d_call: TRBD2; cdr3_aa: CASSRGLAGVRRETQYF; cdr3_nt: TGTGCCAGCAGCCGCGGACTAGCGGGAGTGAGGAGAGAGACCCAGTACTTC
clone_size: -; j_call: TRBJ2-5; v_call: TRBV4-2; d_call: TRBD2; cdr3_aa: CASSQERLAQETQYF; cdr3_nt: TGTGCCAGCAGCCAAGAGAGACTAGCGCAAGAGACCCAGTACTTC
clone_size: many; j_call: TRBJ1-2; v_call: TRBV27; d_call: TRBD1; cdr3_aa: CASSYADRVGYTF; cdr3_nt: TGTGCCAGCAGTTACGCGGACAGGGTGGGCTACACCTTC
clone_size: -; j_call: TRBJ1-6; v_call: TRBV12-3/TRBV12-4; d_call: -; cdr3_aa: CASSLGGGNSPLHF; cdr3_nt: TGTGCCAGCAGTCTTGGGGGGGGCAACTCACCCCTCCACTTT
clone_size: few; j_call: TRBJ2-5; v_call: TRBV7-9; d_call: TRBD2; cdr3_aa: CASSVEPGLAGGPGTQYF; cdr3_nt: TGTGCCAGCAGCGTAGAGCCCGGACTAGCGGGAGGGCCAGGGACCCAGTACTTC
clone_size: -; j_call: TRBJ2-1; v_call: TRBV10-3; d_call: TRBD1; cdr3_aa: CAISESRSTGAYNEQFF; cdr3_nt: TGTGCCATCAGTGAGTCGAGGTCGACAGGGGCTTACAATGAGCAGTTCTTC
clone_size: many; j_call: TRBJ2-7; v_call: TRBV11-2; d_call: -; cdr3_aa: CASSLERGGSYEQYF; cdr3_nt: TGTGCCAGCAGCTTAGAGAGAGGGGGGAGCTACGAGCAGTACTTC
clone_size: -; j_call: TRBJ2-3; v_call: TRBV9; d_call: TRBD2; cdr3_aa: CASSTSGTRTDTQYF; cdr3_nt: TGTGCCAGCAGCACCTCCGGGACTAGGACAGATACGCAGTATTTT
clone_size: few; j_call: TRBJ1-5; v_call: TRBV19; d_call: -; cdr3_aa: CASSMGPLPQPQHF; cdr3_nt: TGTGCCAGTAGTATGGGGCCCTTGCCCCAGCCCCAGCATTTT
clone_size: many; j_call: TRBJ1-2; v_call: TRBV6-6; d_call: -; cdr3_aa: CASSPGGGYTF; cdr3_nt: TGTGCCAGCAGTCCGGGGGGAGGCTACACCTTC